The 16 T cell receptor beta chains reported below all come from one sample, sequenced in a study of high-grade serous ovarian cancer treatment subgroups. Repertoires were generated with immunoSEQ multiplex PCR, while TCRdb's copy carries only in-frame clones and drops some. The table shows thousands of clones, with more than 70% occurring only once. Tumor tissue was taken before any definitive surgery or chemotherapy was given. Source material: tumor tissue. The receptors originated from a human donor with high-grade serous ovarian cancer.

This rearrangement joins TRBV2 to TRBJ1-4; 9 bases are shared with TRBD1. Germline assignment: CDR1 SNHLY and CDR2 FYNNEI. The CDR3 covers 14 residues. With 6 bases clipped from V and 11 bases from J, the junction kept 10 bases outside the gene matches. CDR3 amino acids: CASSGGTGLRKLFF. CDR3 coding DNA: TGTGCCAGCAGCGGAGGGACAGGGCTTAGGAAACTGTTTTTT.

The V call is TRBV19, the J call TRBJ2-4, with 9 bases matching TRBD1. CDR3 size: 14 residues. V trimming: 6 bases; J trimming: 6 bases; junction bases outside the gene matches: 6. Germline V gene sequence: CDR1 LNHDA, CDR2 SQIVND (reference sequence). The CDR3 sequence is CASSGQGSVNIQYF. As DNA, the CDR3 is TGTGCCAGTAGCGGACAGGGGAGTGTAAACATTCAGTACTTC.

For this clone: This same CDR3 is encoded by further DNA sequences in the sample. This chain links TRBV11-2 with TRBJ2-2, with 8 bases matching TRBD2. V was clipped by 4 bases and J by 4 bases; unmatched bases: 8. This CDR3 is 16 amino acids long. Germline values: CDR1 SGHAT, CDR2 FQNNGV. CDR3 residues: CASSSPTGGPTGELFF. Here the CDR3 DNA reads TGTGCCAGCAGCTCCCCTACGGGGGGGCCCACCGGGGAGCTGTTTTTT.

The rearrangement joins TRBV7-6 to TRBJ2-1; no clear D. Between the trimmed V and J ends, which lost 5 bases and 5 bases, there was a span of 10 bases. The CDR3 covers 13 residues. CDR1 is SGHVS and CDR2 is FNYEAQ in the germline V gene. The CDR3 here is CASSDERDNEQFF. CDR3 coding DNA: TGTGCCAGCAGCGACGAAAGAGACAATGAGCAGTTCTTC.

The CDR3 nucleotides are TGTGCCAGTAGCACACCCCGGGGTGAGCAGTTCTTC. It is translated as CASSTPRGEQFF. The chain carries TRBV19 and TRBJ2-1; perhaps TRBD2 as D (5 bases). CDR1 and CDR2 (germline): LNHDA, SQIVND (reference sequence). The germline V and J ends were trimmed by 6 bases and 9 bases, with 12 bases remaining between them. The CDR3 is 12 residues long.

This chain uses TRBV5-8 with TRBJ1-5; 10 bases agree with TRBD1. J gave up 4 bases and V 2 bases, and 3 bases lay outside the gene matches. Germline-derived CDR1 and CDR2 are SGHTS and YDEGEE. The CDR3 length is 15 residues. CDR3: CASSFPGQGNQPQHF. The DNA for the CDR3 is TGTGCCAGCAGCTTTCCGGGACAGGGGAATCAGCCCCAGCATTTT.

This clone was counted a few times. V and J are TRBV5-4 and TRBJ2-6; 7 bases map to TRBD1. The V segment lost 5 bases and the J segment 0 bases; nucleotides outside the gene matches: 5. The CDR3 extends over 16 amino acids. Germline lookup yields CDR1 SGHNT and CDR2 YYREEE (reference sequence). In DNA form, the CDR3 reads TGTGCCAGCAGTACGGGACAGCCCTCTGGGGCCAACGTCCTGACTTTC. Translating it yields CASSTGQPSGANVLTF. The whole variable domain, filled in from reference TRBV5-4 and TRBJ2-6, reads ETGVTQSPTHLIKTRGQQVTLRCSSQSGHNTVSWYQQALGQGPQFIFQYYREEENGRGNFPPRFSGLQFPNYSSELNVNALELDDSALYLCASSTGQPSGANVLTFGAGSRLTVL.

There are a few counts of this clone. The genes are TRBV10-3 and TRBJ2-5; 7 bases are shared with TRBD1. Germline V gives CDR1 ENHRY, CDR2 SYGVKD. CDR3 length: 12 amino acids. The junction had 0 bases not matched to a gene; V was cut back by 4 bases and J by 4 bases. The CDR3 DNA reads as TGTGCCATCAGTGGACAGGGAGAGACCCAGTACTTC. Translating gives CAISGQGETQYF.

The chain employs TRBV28 and TRBJ1-2; D unclear. This CDR3 has 14 residues. Germline-derived CDR1 and CDR2 are MDHEN and SYDVKM. The V and J ends lost 2 bases and 4 bases respectively, with 11 bases between them. The CDR3 here is CASSLVEGGYGYTF. The CDR3 coding sequence is TGTGCCAGCAGTTTAGTGGAGGGAGGCTATGGCTACACCTTC.

This chain connects TRBV5-6 to TRBJ2-2, with 12 nucleotides matching TRBD1. CDR1 is SGHDT and CDR2 is YYEEEE in the germline V gene. This CDR3 region has 18 residues. With V trimmed by 3 bases and J by 1 base, 7 bases remained unmatched. The CDR3 nucleotides read TGTGCCAGCAGCTCTCCGGGACAGGGGGCCGAGAACACCGGGGAGCTGTTTTTT. Its protein is CASSSPGQGAENTGELFF.

In this sample, this clone turned up once. V and J are TRBV7-9 and TRBJ1-2; 9 bases match TRBD1. The length of the CDR3 is 17 residues. Germline lookup yields CDR1 SEHNR and CDR2 FQNEAQ (reference sequence). The V and J ends lost 4 bases and 5 bases, in that order; junction bases with no gene match: 14. The DNA of the CDR3 is TGTGCCAGCAGCTCCCCTTGGGGGGACAGGGTTGGATATGGCTACACCTTC. Amino acid sequence: CASSSPWGDRVGYGYTF.

The chain carries TRBV5-1 and TRBJ2-1, with 10 bases fitting TRBD2. The CDR3 loop spans 14 amino acids. Germline-derived CDR1 and CDR2 are SGHRS and YFSETQ. The J segment lost 8 bases and the V segment lost 2 bases, leaving 4 bases of the junction unmatched. The CDR3 is CASSFGLAVHEQFF. CDR3 sequence (DNA): TGCGCCAGCAGCTTCGGACTAGCGGTACATGAGCAGTTCTTC.

This clone has a single count. The chain has TRBV5-4 and TRBJ2-1; 7 nucleotides align to TRBD2. The CDR3 extends over 17 amino acids. Losses at the gene ends were 0 bases for V and 4 bases for J; bases not matched to a gene: 10. The germline V gene has CDR1 SGHNT and CDR2 YYREEE (reference sequence). CDR3 residues: CASSLGPRSGVYNEQFF. CDR3 nucleotides: TGTGCCAGCAGCTTGGGTCCCAGGAGCGGGGTATACAATGAGCAGTTCTTC.

The chain has TRBV28 and TRBJ2-7; no clear D gene. The germline V gene encodes CDR1 MDHEN and CDR2 SYDVKM. V lost 2 bases and J 6 bases, leaving 8 bases between the germline ends. The CDR3 has 12 residues. In DNA, the CDR3 is TGTGCCAGCAGTTTAGGTAGCAGCGAGCAGTACTTC. Amino acids: CASSLGSSEQYF.

The chain recombines TRBV5-4 with TRBJ2-6; D is uncertain. Germline V CDR1 and CDR2: SGHNT, YYREEE (reference sequence). CDR3 length: 13 residues. Deletions cut 6 bases from V and 4 bases from J, with 8 bases between. CDR3 nucleotides: TGTGCCAGCAAAATCCCCGGGGCCAACGTCCTGACTTTC. Translating gives CASKIPGANVLTF. Full variable domain (outside the CDR3, taken from reference TRBV5-4 and TRBJ2-6): ETGVTQSPTHLIKTRGQQVTLRCSSQSGHNTVSWYQQALGQGPQFIFQYYREEENGRGNFPPRFSGLQFPNYSSELNVNALELDDSALYLCASKIPGANVLTFGAGSRLTVL.

The chain uses TRBV7-2 and TRBJ2-3, with D unclear. Germline V gene data show CDR1 as SGHTA and CDR2 as FQGNSA. The CDR3 is 14 amino acids. V lost 5 bases and J 0 bases, leaving 9 bases between the germline ends. CDR3 nucleotides: TGTGCCAGCAGCCCAACGACGAGCACAGATACGCAGTATTTT. It is translated as CASSPTTSTDTQYF.